This entry lists 9 T cell receptor beta chains sequenced from one sample in a study of early T cells in non-severe SARS-CoV-2 infection. TCRdb recomputed calls from the 5' RACE reads with MiXCR, one row per CDR3 protein. The data hold some 50,000 distinct CDR3 sequences, with over 9.5% observed a single time. The source material was whole blood. The receptors were gathered from an adult who was a healthcare worker with PCR-confirmed SARS-CoV-2 infection or an uninfected control (not recorded which).

The V gene is TRBV19, the J gene TRBJ2-7; no definite D call. Germline assignment: CDR1 LNHDA and CDR2 SQIVND (reference sequence). The CDR3 totals 14 residues. The V and J ends lost 1 base and 6 bases respectively, with 13 bases between them. CDR3 in amino acids: CASSIVVDNGEQYF. The DNA of the CDR3 is TGTGCCAGTAGTATAGTGGTCGATAACGGCGAGCAGTACTTC.

This clonotype came up many times. J is TRBJ2-3 and V is TRBV7-9; 7 nucleotides match TRBD1. V shed 5 bases, J shed 0 bases, and the junction held 5 bases outside the gene matches. This CDR3 is built from 15 residues. Germline CDR1 SEHNR, CDR2 FQNEAQ (reference sequence). CDR3 region: CASSLRGSSTDTQYF. As DNA, the CDR3 is TGTGCCAGCAGCCTCAGGGGGTCTAGCACAGATACGCAGTATTTT.

This clonotype occurred many times. The CDR3: CASSSSGELFF. The CDR3 DNA reads TGTGCCAGCAGTTCTTCCGGGGAGCTGTTTTTT. V and J are TRBV12-3 or TRBV12-4 and TRBJ2-2; D not resolved. V lost 4 bases and J lost 6, with 3 bases in between. This CDR3 contains 11 residues.

The table lists this clonotype with a few counts. The rearrangement links TRBV6-5 to TRBJ1-5; D not resolved. The CDR3 runs 14 residues. The germline CDR1 and CDR2 sequences are MNHEY and SVGAGI. V gave up 6 bases and J gave up 1 base, with 10 bases separating them. The CDR3 spells CASSRTSSNQPQHF. The CDR3, as DNA: TGTGCCAGCAGCCGGACGAGCAGCAATCAGCCCCAGCATTTT.

This clonotype was counted many times. The chain uses TRBV25-1 and TRBJ1-2; no clear D gene. V dropped 0 bases and J dropped 4 bases, with 12 bases sitting between them. This CDR3 is built from 15 residues. The germline V gene has CDR1 MGHDK and CDR2 SYGVNS. This CDR3 is CASSEYRAKFYGYTF. The CDR3, as DNA: TGTGCCAGCAGTGAATATCGGGCTAAATTCTATGGCTACACCTTC.

This sequence joins TRBV6-4 and TRBJ2-7; TRBD2 agrees at 8 bases. V gave up 5 bases and J gave up 6 bases; unmatched junction bases: 9. The CDR3 consists of 14 residues. Germline values: CDR1 MRHNA, CDR2 SNTAGT. The CDR3 loop is CASSRREGPLEQYF. As DNA, the CDR3 is TGTGCCAGCAGTCGACGGGAGGGCCCCCTCGAGCAGTACTTC.

This clonotype was recorded many times. The chain has TRBV5-1 and TRBJ2-1; 9 positions match TRBD1. V trimming: 4 bases; J trimming: 0 bases; junction bases outside the gene matches: 5. Germline CDR1 and CDR2: SGHRS and YFSETQ. The CDR3 runs 16 residues. The CDR3 nucleotides are TGCGCCAGCAGCCCCCGGACAGGGGCCTCCTACAATGAGCAGTTCTTC. It encodes CASSPRTGASYNEQFF.

This clonotype was found many times. The chain links TRBV5-1 to TRBJ2-3; 11 positions agree with TRBD2. V was pared by 3 bases and J by 5 bases, with 5 bases of the junction left unmatched. Germline V CDR1 and CDR2: SGHRS, YFSETQ. The CDR3 runs 15 residues. The CDR3 is CASSSTSGGRDTQYF. DNA of the CDR3: TGCGCCAGCAGCTCAACTAGCGGGGGAAGAGATACGCAGTATTTT.

Many counts were recorded for this clonotype. The rearrangement joins TRBV29-1 to TRBJ1-1; TRBD1 matches 7 bases. Germline-derived CDR1 and CDR2 are SQVTM and ANQGSEA. The CDR3 runs 13 residues. Trimming cost V 6 bases and J 1 base; bases outside gene matches: 5. Here the CDR3 DNA reads TGCAGCGTCGATGACAGGGAGAACACTGAAGCTTTCTTT. It codes for CSVDDRENTEAFF.